This T cell receptor beta chain was profiled in a study of Tregs in tolerant kidney transplant recipients. Remarks on this clone: Its antigen is unidentified.

Unstimulated Tregs (CD4+CD25+CD127-) and CD4+CD25- non-Tregs were sorted from PBMCs. Findings of the study overall: The small number of patients limits these findings pending further validation.

V shed 4 bases, J shed 4 bases, and the junction held 3 bases outside the gene matches. Per germline, CDR1 PRHDT and CDR2 FYEKMQ (reference sequence). This CDR3 has 13 residues. Some clones are missing from TCRdb's copy, which holds only in-frame ones; the method was immunoSEQ multiplex PCR. The sample contains around 74,000 clones, less than 98% of which appear only once. This clonotype originated in a human donor who received a combined kidney and bone marrow transplant. The sequencing used CD4+ T cells from blood, collected before the transplant. The chain carries TRBV13 and TRBJ2-5; 7 bases agree with TRBD1. The CDR3 coding sequence is TGTGCCAGCAGCTCGGGACAGCGAGAGACCCAGTACTTC. It codes for CASSSGQRETQYF.